What follows are 15 T cell receptor beta chains derived from one specimen sequenced in a study of blood T cell repertoires in COVID-19. The repertoire was sequenced with immunoSEQ multiplex PCR; TCRdb's copy has only in-frame clones and lacks some. The sample includes tens of thousands of clones, roughly 80% of them seen just once. Sequencing input: PBMCs or T cells enriched from blood (not recorded which). These receptors came from a woman between 35 and 50 years old with acute COVID-19.

The chain uses TRBV10-3 and TRBJ1-1, with D possibly being TRBD1 (5 bases). The CDR3 runs 12 residues. Trimming took off 2 bases at V and 5 bases at J, with 6 bases between the two ends. Germline-derived CDR1 and CDR2 are ENHRY and SYGVKD. The CDR3 protein is CAISERGTEAFF. In nucleotides, the CDR3 is TGTGCCATCAGTGAGAGGGGAACTGAAGCTTTCTTT.

This chain links TRBV27 with TRBJ2-3; 7 bases match TRBD1. Trimming cost V 7 bases and J 5 bases; bases outside gene matches: 12. Germline CDR1 MNHEY, CDR2 SMNVEV (reference sequence). The CDR3 length is 15 residues. CDR3 sequence: CASTPRGPGGDTQYF. In DNA, the CDR3 is TGTGCCAGCACCCCCAGGGGCCCAGGGGGAGATACGCAGTATTTT.

The J gene is TRBJ2-3, the V gene TRBV7-6, with 9 bases matching TRBD2. The V gene end was trimmed by 6 bases and the J gene end by 1 base; junction bases not matched to a gene: 5. Per the germline V gene, CDR1 is SGHVS and CDR2 is FNYEAQ. The CDR3 contains 15 residues. CDR3 loop: CASSRSGSGTDTQYF. Here the CDR3 DNA reads TGTGCCAGCAGTCGTAGCGGGAGTGGCACAGATACGCAGTATTTT. Based on the CDR3 plus reference TRBV7-6 and TRBJ2-3, the full variable domain is GAGVSQSPRYKVTKRGQDVALRCDPISGHVSLYWYRQALGQGPEFLTYFNYEAQQDKSGLPNDRFSAERPEGSISTLTIQRTEQRDSAMYRCASSRSGSGTDTQYFGPGTRLTVL.

The rearrangement uses TRBV7-3 and TRBJ2-3, with D unclear. Germline values: CDR1 SGHTA, CDR2 FQGTGA. Trimming removed 1 base from V and 2 bases from J, with 4 bases in between. CDR3 length: 13 residues. This chain's CDR3 is CASSLISTDTQYF. Here the CDR3 DNA reads TGTGCCAGCAGCTTAATATCCACAGATACGCAGTATTTT.

This clone has a handful of counts. The chain is built from TRBV29-1 and TRBJ1-1; D possibly corresponds to TRBD1 (5 bases). CDR1 is SQVTM and CDR2 is ANQGSEA in the germline V gene. Trimming stripped 7 bases from V and 6 bases from J, with 27 bases between. This CDR3 spans 16 amino acids. The CDR3 here is CSAGHPKSLGEAEAFF. The CDR3 DNA reads TGCAGCGCTGGACACCCCAAATCGCTTGGGGAGGCTGAAGCTTTCTTT.

The chain is built from TRBV19 and TRBJ2-1, with 7 bases identical to TRBD2. Per germline, CDR1 LNHDA and CDR2 SQIVND (reference sequence). CDR3 length: 18 amino acids. V dropped 1 base and J dropped 3; count of bases not matched to a gene: 12. Written as DNA, the CDR3 is TGTGCCAGTAGTATAGTATATCTCGGGAGGTCCTACTACAATGAGCAGTTCTTC. Amino acid sequence: CASSIVYLGRSYYNEQFF.

Notes on this clone: Compared with germline, one end of the junction differs, possibly owing to a read error. The chain has TRBV6-1 and TRBJ1-2; tentative D call: TRBD1 (5 bases). CDR1 MNHNS and CDR2 SASEGT come from the germline V gene. CDR3 length: 14 residues. CDR3 nucleotides: TGTGCCAGCAGCGAAGGTGCGGGGGGGTATGGCTACACCTTC. It is translated as CASSEGAGGYGYTF.

V usage is TRBV18 and J usage is TRBJ2-3; 9 bases agree with TRBD1. This CDR3 contains 16 residues. Unmatched junction bases numbered 5, after V lost 2 bases and J lost 2 bases. Germline V gene data show CDR1 as KGHSH and CDR2 as LQKENI. Here the CDR3 reads CASSPKQGAATDTQYF. CDR3 bases: TGTGCCAGCTCACCAAAACAGGGGGCGGCCACAGATACGCAGTATTTT.

The rearrangement joins TRBV7-9 to TRBJ1-5; no reliable D call. Germline V gene data show CDR1 as SEHNR and CDR2 as FQNEAQ (reference sequence). Trimming pared 3 bases from V and 2 bases from J, leaving 8 bases between. CDR3 length: 14 residues. This CDR3 is CASSLAAGNQPQHF. CDR3 sequence (DNA): TGTGCCAGCAGCTTGGCGGCGGGCAATCAGCCCCAGCATTTT.

CDR3 DNA: TGTGCCAGCAGCTTAGCGGGGCAGAACACTGAAGCTTTCTTT. It codes for CASSLAGQNTEAFF. This chain links TRBV7-9 with TRBJ1-1; TRBD1 might be the D (5 bases). CDR3 length: 14 residues. The V gene lost 0 bases and the J gene lost 1 base, with 6 bases spanning the gap. CDR1 and CDR2 from the germline V gene are SEHNR and FQNEAQ (reference sequence).

As for this clone: One end of the junction is discordant with germline, which a read error may explain. The V gene is TRBV5-1, the J gene TRBJ2-6; unclear D gene. The CDR3 is made up of 12 amino acids. Germline lookup yields CDR1 SGHRS and CDR2 YFSETQ. CDR3 sequence (DNA): TGCGCCGGCAGGATCTCGGGCAACGTCCTGACTTTC. The encoded protein is CAGRISGNVLTF.

The V gene is TRBV10-3, the J gene TRBJ2-1; TRBD2 matches at 9 bases. CDR3 length: 13 amino acids. J was trimmed by 8 bases and V by 7 bases; bases with no gene match: 6. The V gene's germline CDR1 is ENHRY and CDR2 SYGVKD. In nucleotides, the CDR3 is TGTGCCATCACTCCTAGCGGGAAAGATGAGCAGTTCTTC. Its translation: CAITPSGKDEQFF.

V and J are TRBV29-1 and TRBJ2-3, with 15 bases lining up with TRBD2. V shed 3 bases and J 6 bases; nucleotides not matched to a gene: 7. Per the germline V gene, CDR1 is SQVTM and CDR2 is ANQGSEA. The CDR3 contains 16 residues. The CDR3 coding sequence is TGCAGCGTTGAGGGGGGACTAGCGGGAGGTGTGGATACGCAGTATTTT. This translates into CSVEGGLAGGVDTQYF.

CDR3 in DNA: TGTGCCAGCAGCCGCGGGGTTACTAGCACAGATACGCAGTATTTT. Residues: CASSRGVTSTDTQYF. The rearrangement links TRBV14 to TRBJ2-3; perhaps TRBD2 as D (6 bases). The length of the CDR3 is 15 residues. The ends were cut back, 4 bases at V and 0 bases at J, with 11 bases in the middle. The germline CDR1 and CDR2 sequences are SGHDN and FVKESK.

The J gene is TRBJ2-1, the V gene TRBV9; 9 nucleotides match TRBD2. CDR3 length: 15 residues. CDR1 is SGDLS, CDR2 YYNGEE, per germline. The V segment lost 0 bases and the J segment 4 bases; nucleotides outside the gene matches: 2. This CDR3 is CASSVVAGDYNEQFF. The CDR3 region has the DNA TGTGCCAGCAGCGTAGTAGCGGGAGATTACAATGAGCAGTTCTTC. The full variable domain, its missing parts supplied by reference TRBV9 and TRBJ2-1, is DSGVTQTPKHLITATGQRVTLRCSPRSGDLSVYWYQQSLDQGLQFLIQYYNGEERAKGNILERFSAQQFPDLHSELNLSSLELGDSALYFCASSVVAGDYNEQFFGPGTRLTVL.